Below are 21 T cell receptor beta chains sequenced from a single sample in a study of blood T cell repertoires in COVID-19. Some clones are missing from TCRdb's copy, which holds only in-frame ones; the method was immunoSEQ multiplex PCR. The sample gives roughly 170,000 clones, approximately 85% of which show up once; about 1.2% is in the top ten. Source material: peripheral blood. The receptors were sampled from a man in his sixties who had recovered from COVID-19.

This sequence joins TRBV10-3 and TRBJ1-1, with 7 bases lining up with TRBD1. The CDR3 contains 17 residues. CDR1 is ENHRY, CDR2 SYGVKD, per germline. V shed 6 bases, J shed 0 bases, and the junction held 13 bases outside the gene matches. CDR3 region: CAIRGLGQTTMNTEAFF. CDR3 sequence (DNA): TGTGCCATCAGGGGTTTGGGACAGACTACGATGAACACTGAAGCTTTCTTT.

The V call is TRBV19, the J call TRBJ2-1; the match to TRBD1 covers 10 bases. The germline CDR1 and CDR2 sequences are LNHDA and SQIVND (reference sequence). Germline trimming cut 6 bases from V and 3 bases from J; bases unmatched to any gene: 2. The CDR3 has 14 amino acids. The CDR3 sequence: CASSGTGVYNEQFF. CDR3 sequence (DNA): TGTGCCAGTAGCGGGACAGGGGTCTACAATGAGCAGTTCTTC.

This chain uses TRBV7-9 with TRBJ2-7; TRBD1 matches at 12 bases. The CDR3 sequence is 15 residues long. Germline V gives CDR1 SEHNR, CDR2 FQNEAQ (reference sequence). V shed 5 bases and J 7 bases; nucleotides not matched to a gene: 9. The CDR3, as DNA: TGTGCCAGCAGCCCCTGGGGGGACAGGGGGCGGGAGCAGTACTTC. Its protein is CASSPWGDRGREQYF.

This clone was seen only once. The V gene is TRBV12-3 or TRBV12-4, the J gene TRBJ1-1; a possible D gene is TRBD1 (6 bases). Trimming took 7 bases from V and 7 from J, leaving 13 bases between them. The CDR3 covers 12 residues. CDR3: CASTLGQREAFF. Written as DNA, the CDR3 is TGTGCCAGCACCCTAGGACAGCGTGAAGCTTTCTTT.

The chain joins TRBV9 to TRBJ2-3; D not resolved. The length of the CDR3 is 14 residues. The V end lost 2 bases, the J end lost 3 bases, and 10 bases lay between the germline ends. Germline V gene lookup returns CDR1 SGDLS and CDR2 YYNGEE. CDR3 DNA: TGTGCCAGCAGCGTCACCCCCCTAACAGATACGCAGTATTTT. It is translated as CASSVTPLTDTQYF.

The CDR3 sequence is CASVQGRYRKVAKNIQYF. The CDR3 bases are TGTGCCAGCGTACAGGGTAGGTACAGAAAGGTGGCCAAAAACATTCAGTACTTC. The rearrangement joins TRBV21-1 to TRBJ2-4; the D segment call TRBD1 is taken from the table without a DNA check. TRBV21-1 is recorded as a pseudogene. This CDR3 contains 18 residues.

The J gene is TRBJ1-1, the V gene TRBV27; a possible D gene is TRBD1 (5 bases). Germline CDR1 and CDR2: MNHEY and SMNVEV (reference sequence). The CDR3 totals 14 residues. Trimming cost V 4 bases and J 0 bases, with 9 bases left between them. The chain's CDR3 is CASSSQVVNTEAFF. DNA for the CDR3: TGTGCCAGCAGTTCACAGGTCGTGAACACTGAAGCTTTCTTT.

This sequence joins TRBV19 and TRBJ1-4; a weak D match, TRBD1 (5 bases). The CDR3 has 15 residues. Trimming shortened V by 4 bases and J by 5 bases, and 14 bases separated the two germline ends. Germline-derived CDR1 and CDR2 are LNHDA and SQIVND (reference sequence). The CDR3 is CASSKPRQQNEKLFF. The CDR3 bases are TGTGCCAGTAGTAAACCTCGACAGCAGAATGAAAAACTGTTTTTT.

V is TRBV29-1 and J is TRBJ2-2; D unclear. The CDR3 loop spans 13 amino acids. With 1 base removed from V and 6 bases from J, the gap between germline ends came to 9 bases. Looked up from germline, CDR1 is SQVTM and CDR2 is ANQGSEA. The CDR3 DNA sequence: TGCAGCGTTGAAGCCGGCGGCTCCGGGGAGCTGTTTTTT. This gives the protein CSVEAGGSGELFF.

This chain links TRBV11-1 with TRBJ1-3; 7 nucleotides align to TRBD1. Germline lookup yields CDR1 SGHAT and CDR2 FQDESV (reference sequence). This CDR3 has 16 amino acids. V trimming: 4 bases; J trimming: 0 bases; junction bases outside the gene matches: 6. CDR3 in DNA: TGTGCCAGCAGCTCGGGACAGTCTCGCTCTGGAAACACCATATATTTT. Its translation is CASSSGQSRSGNTIYF.

This clone has just one count. The V gene is TRBV5-8, the J gene TRBJ2-1; 15 nucleotides match TRBD2. This CDR3 comprises 15 residues. Germline CDR1 reads SGHTS; CDR2 reads YDEGEE. After removal of 3 bases from V and 7 bases from J, the junction contained 2 bases not matched to a gene. CDR3 amino acids: CASSSGLAGGNEQFF. The CDR3 DNA follows: TGTGCCAGCAGCTCGGGACTAGCGGGGGGAAATGAGCAGTTCTTC.

The rearrangement links TRBV5-6 to TRBJ2-3; 8 bases agree with TRBD2. CDR3 length: 15 amino acids. Germline CDR1 reads SGHDT; CDR2 reads YYEEEE. The V gene end was trimmed by 4 bases and the J gene end by 5 bases; junction bases not matched to a gene: 9. CDR3 in DNA: TGTGCCAGCAGCCCCCTTCCGGGACTAGGAGATACGCAGTATTTT. Its translation: CASSPLPGLGDTQYF.

Only a few counts were recorded for this clone. V and J are TRBV19 and TRBJ1-6; D might be TRBD1 (5 bases). The CDR3 is 16 residues long. V lost 6 bases and J 5 bases, leaving 17 bases between the germline ends. The V gene's germline CDR1 is LNHDA and CDR2 SQIVND (reference sequence). The CDR3 DNA reads as TGTGCCAGTAGCCTAAGTCCGGGACTAAATAATTCACCCCTCCACTTT. Translating it yields CASSLSPGLNNSPLHF.

This chain uses TRBV21-1 with TRBJ2-7; TRBD1, the D gene given by the table, was not confirmed from the DNA. TRBV21-1 is flagged as a pseudogene. The CDR3 is 19 amino acids. Written as DNA, the CDR3 is TGTGCCAGCAGCAAAGCGCTTTTAAGAGGCGGGACAGGGTCCTACGAGCAGTACTTC. Amino acids: CASSKALLRGGTGSYEQYF.

The chain uses TRBV7-9 and TRBJ1-2; 7 bases match TRBD1. The germline gives CDR1 SEHNR, CDR2 FQNEAQ (reference sequence). V gave up 7 bases and J gave up 4 bases; unmatched junction bases: 27. The CDR3 is 20 amino acids. CDR3 region: CASIRDSADPRGTPSYGYTF. In DNA form, the CDR3 reads TGTGCCAGCATCAGGGACAGCGCGGATCCAAGGGGGACCCCGTCCTATGGCTACACCTTC.

This clone was counted between two and nine times. The J gene is TRBJ1-5, the V gene TRBV18, with D perhaps matching TRBD1 (5 bases). Trimming removed 3 bases from V and 4 bases from J, with 13 bases in between. CDR1 is KGHSH, CDR2 LQKENI, per germline. This CDR3 region has 15 residues. CDR3 DNA sequence: TGTGCCAGCTCACCGGGTTCACAGGAAAATCAGCCCCAGCATTTT. Amino acids: CASSPGSQENQPQHF.

This clone was counted a single time. The chain carries TRBV29-1 and TRBJ2-5, with D possibly matching TRBD1 (5 bases). The V and J ends lost 4 bases and 1 base respectively, with 13 bases between them. This CDR3 contains 14 residues. Germline lookup yields CDR1 SQVTM and CDR2 ANQGSEA. CDR3 nucleotides: TGCAGCGTTGGGGGTAGACAGCGCCAAGAGACCCAGTACTTC. Translating it yields CSVGGRQRQETQYF.

The CDR3 DNA reads TGTGCCAGCAGGAAGGAAGCCACCCCGGGCACCATATATTTT. Its translation: CASRKEATPGTIYF. This sequence joins TRBV6-5 and TRBJ1-3; D is ambiguous. CDR3 length: 14 residues. V lost 6 bases to trimming and J lost 9 bases, with 18 bases between them. Germline CDR1 is MNHEY and CDR2 is SVGAGI.

This chain uses TRBV6-2 or TRBV6-3 with TRBJ1-2; 8 bases agree with TRBD1. The V gene's germline CDR1 is MNHEY and CDR2 SVGEGT. The length of the CDR3 is 13 residues. V lost 5 bases and J lost 4; bases outside the gene matches: 3. For the CDR3, the DNA is TGTGCCAGCAGTGCAGGGGGCGGCTATGGCTACACCTTC. This encodes CASSAGGGYGYTF.

This clone appeared a single time. This chain links TRBV13 with TRBJ1-2; 7 nucleotides match TRBD1. Germline CDR1 reads PRHDT; CDR2 reads FYEKMQ (reference sequence). The trim removed 6 bases at V and 7 bases at J, leaving 5 bases unmatched. The CDR3 covers 12 residues. CDR3 loop: CASSPQGGGYTF. DNA for the CDR3: TGTGCCAGCAGTCCTCAGGGGGGTGGCTACACCTTC.

The chain links TRBV7-8 to TRBJ2-5; 11 bases match TRBD2. Germline CDR1 and CDR2: SGHVS and FQNEAQ. With V trimmed by 4 bases and J by 4 bases, 8 bases remained unmatched. The CDR3 runs to 16 residues. The CDR3 sequence is CASSSRLAGWGETQYF. CDR3 bases: TGTGCCAGCAGCTCGAGACTAGCGGGGTGGGGAGAGACCCAGTACTTC.